Following are 27 T cell receptor beta chains from one sample sequenced in a study of cytomegalovirus exposure and HLA in healthy donors. Primers: 60 Vbeta forward and 13 Jbeta reverse. The repertoire was sequenced with immunoSEQ multiplex PCR; TCRdb's copy has only in-frame clones and lacks some. This sample yields over 75,000 clones, of which approximately 79% are seen a single time; around 6% belongs to the top ten. Sequenced input: PBMCs. The receptors come from a female donor in good health and CMV-seronegative.

V and J are TRBV29-1 and TRBJ2-5; 9 nucleotides agree with TRBD1. There are 14 residues in the CDR3. V shed 1 base, J shed 4 bases, and the junction held 4 bases outside the gene matches. Germline CDR1 SQVTM, CDR2 ANQGSEA. The CDR3 sequence: CSVEAWGQGETQYF. The CDR3 region has the DNA TGCAGCGTTGAAGCTTGGGGACAGGGAGAGACCCAGTACTTC.

The rearrangement joins TRBV2 to TRBJ1-5; 8 bases agree with TRBD1. This CDR3 has 14 residues. V gave up 8 bases and J gave up 7 bases; unmatched junction bases: 10. Per the germline V gene, CDR1 is SNHLY and CDR2 is FYNNEI. CDR3 DNA: TGTGCCAGCTGTGTCGGACAGGGTAAACAGCCCCAGCATTTT. Translated: CASCVGQGKQPQHF.

The V gene is TRBV7-8, the J gene TRBJ1-1; D is unresolved. Germline V CDR1 and CDR2: SGHVS, FQNEAQ. The CDR3 is 14 residues long. V was shortened by 1 base and J by 2 bases, with 8 bases between the two germline ends. The CDR3 DNA follows: TGTGCCAGCAGCTTAGTGGAGATTAACACTGAAGCTTTCTTT. It yields the protein CASSLVEINTEAFF.

The chain links TRBV6-5 to TRBJ2-3, with a possible D match to TRBD1 (6 bases). Germline assignment: CDR1 MNHEY and CDR2 SVGAGI. The CDR3 has 16 residues. V was pared by 2 bases and J by 1 base, with 13 bases between. This CDR3 is CASSYGIRGGTDTQYF. The CDR3 bases are TGTGCCAGCAGTTACGGGATCAGGGGAGGCACAGATACGCAGTATTTT.

The J gene is TRBJ2-7, the V gene TRBV5-1, with TRBD2 matching over 7 bases. The trim removed 4 bases at V and 2 bases at J, leaving 9 bases unmatched. Germline CDR1 SGHRS, CDR2 YFSETQ. The CDR3 is made up of 15 amino acids. CDR3 loop: CASSVFSGTTYEQYF. The DNA for the CDR3 is TGCGCCAGCAGCGTATTCAGCGGGACTACCTACGAGCAGTACTTC.

The chain uses TRBV2 and TRBJ2-6; TRBD1 agrees at 7 bases. V dropped 6 bases and J dropped 0; count of bases not matched to a gene: 5. Germline lookup yields CDR1 SNHLY and CDR2 FYNNEI. This CDR3 comprises 16 residues. The CDR3 coding sequence is TGTGCCAGCAGGCCAGGGGGACCCTCTGGGGCCAACGTCCTGACTTTC. Translating it yields CASRPGGPSGANVLTF. The full variable domain, in which reference TRBV2 and TRBJ2-6 provide the parts outside the CDR3, is EPEVTQTPSHQVTQMGQEVILRCVPISNHLYFYWYRQILGQKVEFLVSFYNNEISEKSEIFDDQFSVERPDGSNFTLKIRSTKLEDSAMYFCASRPGGPSGANVLTFGAGSRLTVL.

V is TRBV9 and J is TRBJ2-1; 11 bases are shared with TRBD2. The CDR3 has 16 amino acids. Germline trimming cut 4 bases from V and 4 bases from J; bases unmatched to any gene: 7. Germline CDR1 SGDLS, CDR2 YYNGEE. The CDR3, as DNA: TGTGCCAGCAGCACTTATAGCGGGGGGGCTTACAATGAGCAGTTCTTC. It encodes CASSTYSGGAYNEQFF.

The chain joins TRBV28 to TRBJ1-1; no clear D. The CDR3 runs to 15 residues. V lost 4 bases and J lost 2, with 14 bases in between. Germline-derived CDR1 and CDR2 are MDHEN and SYDVKM. CDR3 amino acids: CASSSRLRLNTEAFF. The CDR3 DNA follows: TGTGCCAGCAGTTCGCGGCTACGACTAAACACTGAAGCTTTCTTT.

This sequence joins TRBV29-1 and TRBJ2-7; 7 nucleotides agree with TRBD2. The length of the CDR3 is 16 residues. Germline V gene sequence: CDR1 SQVTM, CDR2 ANQGSEA. V was pared by 2 bases and J by 3 bases, with 13 bases of the junction left unmatched. The CDR3 DNA sequence: TGCAGCGTTGAAACTGGGGCTAGCGGTAGCTTCTACGAGCAGTACTTC. Translating it yields CSVETGASGSFYEQYF.

This clone was picked up a small number of times. This rearrangement joins TRBV7-9 to TRBJ2-7; a weak D match, TRBD2 (5 bases). The CDR3 is 12 residues long. Germline values: CDR1 SEHNR, CDR2 FQNEAQ (reference sequence). Trimming pared 5 bases from V and 9 bases from J, leaving 14 bases between. Here the CDR3 DNA reads TGTGCCAGCAGCCCCCTGGCCGAGGGGCAGTACTTC. Residues: CASSPLAEGQYF.

This sequence joins TRBV4-2 and TRBJ1-1, with D possibly TRBD1 on 5 matching bases. Trimming stripped 8 bases from V and 0 bases from J, with 19 bases between. The CDR3 runs to 16 residues. In germline, CDR1 is LGHNA, CDR2 YNFKEQ. The chain's CDR3 is CASGRNTGALNTEAFF. The CDR3 DNA sequence: TGTGCCAGCGGACGTAATACAGGAGCCCTGAACACTGAAGCTTTCTTT.

V and J are TRBV28 and TRBJ1-3; 7 positions agree with TRBD1. This CDR3 region has 15 residues. The germline V gene encodes CDR1 MDHEN and CDR2 SYDVKM. With 4 bases clipped from V and 3 bases from J, the junction kept 6 bases outside the gene matches. CDR3 coding DNA: TGTGCCAGCAGTTCGTACAGGGGAGGTGGAAACACCATATATTTT. It codes for CASSSYRGGGNTIYF.

The rearrangement uses TRBV7-2 and TRBJ2-7; tentatively, D is TRBD1 (5 bases). Germline V lookup: CDR1 SGHTA, CDR2 FQGNSA. The CDR3 runs 14 residues. V gave up 1 base and J gave up 4 bases, with 11 bases separating them. CDR3 region: CASSLGPRQYEQYF. In DNA, the CDR3 is TGTGCCAGCAGCTTAGGGCCCCGACAGTACGAGCAGTACTTC.

DNA of the CDR3: TGTGCCAGCGGATCGGGAGCGTTAGGAGAGACCCAGTACTTC. Protein: CASGSGALGETQYF. The chain is built from TRBV7-9 and TRBJ2-5, with a weak D call TRBD2 (6 bases). The CDR3 covers 14 residues. V shed 8 bases and J shed 4 bases, with 17 bases lying between them. Germline CDR1 SEHNR, CDR2 FQNEAQ (reference sequence).

The chain combines TRBV5-8 with TRBJ2-1; possibly TRBD1 for D (5 bases). This CDR3 has 19 amino acids. Germline lookup yields CDR1 SGHTS and CDR2 YDEGEE. V lost 0 bases to trimming and J lost 0 bases, with 19 bases between them. CDR3 bases: TGTGCCAGCAGCTTGGATTATAGAGTGGACATTATCTCCTACAATGAGCAGTTCTTC. Protein sequence: CASSLDYRVDIISYNEQFF.

The chain combines TRBV5-3 with TRBJ1-3, with D perhaps matching TRBD1 (6 bases). TRBV5-3 is sorted into the ORF group, with uncertain function. The CDR3 runs 16 residues. The V end was cut by 1 base, the J end by 0 bases, with 11 bases between. The CDR3 DNA reads as TGTGCCAGAAGCTTGCCCGACAGGTACTCTGGAAACACCATATATTTT. It is translated as CARSLPDRYSGNTIYF.

V usage is TRBV30 and J usage is TRBJ1-1; 7 nucleotides match TRBD1. This CDR3 comprises 12 residues. Trimming removed 2 bases from V and 8 bases from J; junction bases left unmatched: 5. The germline gives CDR1 GTSNPN, CDR2 SVGIG (reference sequence). The CDR3 bases are TGTGCCTGGAGTCGGGGACAGCGGGAAGCTTTCTTT. Protein product: CAWSRGQREAFF.

This chain uses TRBV4-2 with TRBJ2-7; 8 bases align to TRBD2. The CDR3 is 22 amino acids. Germline V gene lookup returns CDR1 LGHNA and CDR2 YNFKEQ. The trim removed 0 bases at V and 7 bases at J, leaving 29 bases unmatched. In nucleotides, the CDR3 is TGTGCCAGCAGCCAAGAGGTTCGGGGCGGGAGGATTCACTCAAACCCTCCGGGGGAGCAGTACTTC. As protein: CASSQEVRGGRIHSNPPGEQYF.

This clone was seen only a few times. The rearrangement joins TRBV7-2 to TRBJ2-3; D perhaps matches TRBD1 (6 bases). Per the germline V gene, CDR1 is SGHTA and CDR2 is FQGNSA. V was trimmed by 4 bases and J by 2 bases, leaving 19 bases between them. There are 17 residues in the CDR3. CDR3 DNA: TGTGCCAGCAGCTCAGGGGCTTGGGCAGCAGACACAGATACGCAGTATTTT. Its protein product is CASSSGAWAADTDTQYF.

V usage is TRBV27 and J usage is TRBJ2-7; 7 bases agree with TRBD2. With V trimmed by 6 bases and J by 5 bases, 7 bases remained unmatched. CDR3 length equals 13 residues. Germline-derived CDR1 and CDR2 are MNHEY and SMNVEV (reference sequence). The DNA for the CDR3 is TGTGCCAGCAGGGGGCCGGGGGGTCACGAGCAGTACTTC. It codes for CASRGPGGHEQYF.

This rearrangement joins TRBV7-2 to TRBJ1-5; TRBD1 aligns across 7 bases. J lost 5 bases, V lost 5 bases, and 9 bases had no gene match. This CDR3 is built from 15 residues. Looked up from germline, CDR1 is SGHTA and CDR2 is FQGNSA. The CDR3: CASSPQGGWDQPQHF. The CDR3 DNA sequence: TGTGCCAGCAGCCCGCAGGGGGGCTGGGATCAGCCCCAGCATTTT.

V usage is TRBV5-1 and J usage is TRBJ2-1; TRBD1 aligns across 8 bases. Germline V gene data show CDR1 as SGHRS and CDR2 as YFSETQ. J was trimmed by 4 bases and V by 4 bases; bases with no gene match: 7. The length of the CDR3 is 15 residues. The CDR3 DNA sequence: TGCGCCAGCAGCGATTCAGGGGGCGATTACAATGAGCAGTTCTTC. Its protein is CASSDSGGDYNEQFF.

V gene TRBV6-5 combines with J gene TRBJ1-1; D gene unclear. The V gene lost 2 bases and the J gene lost 4 bases, with 14 bases spanning the gap. Germline-derived CDR1 and CDR2 are MNHEY and SVGAGI. The CDR3 is 15 residues long. The CDR3 loop is CASSYVAGVGTEAFF. As DNA, the CDR3 is TGTGCCAGCAGTTACGTAGCCGGGGTTGGCACTGAAGCTTTCTTT.

The genes are TRBV5-1 and TRBJ1-5; no clear D. Per germline, CDR1 SGHRS and CDR2 YFSETQ. V lost 0 bases and J lost 4, with 8 bases in between. CDR3 length equals 14 residues. The CDR3 loop is CASSLGTPNQPQHF. The CDR3 DNA is TGCGCCAGCAGCTTGGGCACTCCTAATCAGCCCCAGCATTTT.

This clone was found a few times. The chain is built from TRBV6-1 and TRBJ1-1; a weak D match, TRBD1 (5 bases). Trimming pared 4 bases from V and 2 bases from J, leaving 14 bases between. In germline, CDR1 is MNHNS, CDR2 SASEGT. The CDR3 runs 15 residues. In nucleotides, the CDR3 is TGTGCCAGCAGTGGTAACGGTAGGGGAAACACTGAAGCTTTCTTT. It codes for CASSGNGRGNTEAFF.

This clone was recorded once. CDR3 in DNA: TGTGCCTGGGGTGAAAGGACAGGGGGCCAGCATCAGCCCCAGCATTTT. Translation: CAWGERTGGQHQPQHF. The rearrangement uses TRBV30 and TRBJ1-5, with TRBD1 identical over 11 bases. Losses at the gene ends were 5 bases for V and 5 bases for J; bases not matched to a gene: 11. The germline CDR1 and CDR2 sequences are GTSNPN and SVGIG (reference sequence). This CDR3 spans 16 amino acids. The whole variable domain, remainder taken from reference TRBV30 and TRBJ1-5, is SQTIHQWPATLVQPVGSPLSLECTVEGTSNPNLYWYRQAAGRGLQLLFYSVGIGQISSEVPQNLSASRPQDRQFILSSKKLLLSDSGFYLCAWGERTGGQHQPQHFGDGTRLSIL.

Written as DNA, the CDR3 is TGCGCCAGCAGCCCTATTTTACAGGGAGGGTTAAGCACTGAAGCTTTCTTT. Its translation: CASSPILQGGLSTEAFF. This chain links TRBV5-1 with TRBJ1-1, with D possibly being TRBD1 (6 bases). Germline V gene lookup returns CDR1 SGHRS and CDR2 YFSETQ. This CDR3 has 17 residues. V was trimmed by 4 bases and J by 4 bases, leaving 23 bases between them. The whole variable domain, filled in from reference TRBV5-1 and TRBJ1-1, reads KAGVTQTPRYLIKTRGQQVTLSCSPISGHRSVSWYQQTPGQGLQFLFEYFSETQRNKGNFPGRFSGRQFSNSRSEMNVSTLELGDSALYLCASSPILQGGLSTEAFFGQGTRLTVV.